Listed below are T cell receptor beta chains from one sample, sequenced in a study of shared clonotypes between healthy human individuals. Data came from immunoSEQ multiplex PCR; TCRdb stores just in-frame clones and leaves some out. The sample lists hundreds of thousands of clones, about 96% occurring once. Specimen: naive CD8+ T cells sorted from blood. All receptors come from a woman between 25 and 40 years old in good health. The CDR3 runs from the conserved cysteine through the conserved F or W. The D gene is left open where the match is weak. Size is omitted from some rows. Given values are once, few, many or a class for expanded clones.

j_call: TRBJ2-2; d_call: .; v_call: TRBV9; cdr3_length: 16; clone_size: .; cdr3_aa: CASSGTGTTNTGELFF; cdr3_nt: TGTGCCAGCAGCGGAACCGGGACAACGAACACCGGGGAGCTGTTTTTT
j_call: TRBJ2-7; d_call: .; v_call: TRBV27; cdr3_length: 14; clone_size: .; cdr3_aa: CASSLLANAYEQYF; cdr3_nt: TGTGCCAGCAGTTTACTAGCTAACGCCTACGAGCAGTACTTC
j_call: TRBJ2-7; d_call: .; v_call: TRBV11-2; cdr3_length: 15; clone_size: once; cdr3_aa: CASSSRDGRPYEQYF; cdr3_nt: TGTGCCAGCAGCTCAAGAGACGGACGACCCTACGAGCAGTACTTC
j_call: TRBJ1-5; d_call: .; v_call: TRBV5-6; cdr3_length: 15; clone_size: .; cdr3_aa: CASSSTHTGNQPQHF; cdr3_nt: TGTGCCAGCAGCTCGACACACACCGGCAATCAGCCCCAGCATTTT
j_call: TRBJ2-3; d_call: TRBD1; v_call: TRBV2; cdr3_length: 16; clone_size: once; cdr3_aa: CASSGLDRGGPDTQYF; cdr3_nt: TGTGCCAGCAGTGGGTTAGACAGGGGAGGCCCAGATACGCAGTATTTT
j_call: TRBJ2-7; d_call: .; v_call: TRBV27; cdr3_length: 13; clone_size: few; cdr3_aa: CASSFGQSYEQYF; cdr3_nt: TGTGCCAGCAGTTTCGGACAGTCCTACGAGCAGTACTTC
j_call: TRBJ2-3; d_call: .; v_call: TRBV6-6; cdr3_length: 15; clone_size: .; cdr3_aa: CASSSGPYGGDTQYF; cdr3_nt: TGTGCCAGCAGTTCGGGACCCTATGGCGGGGATACGCAGTATTTT
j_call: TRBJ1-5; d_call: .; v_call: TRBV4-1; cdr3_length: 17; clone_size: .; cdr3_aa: CASSQDPRTVSNQPQHF; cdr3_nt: TGCGCCAGCAGCCAAGACCCACGGACAGTAAGCAATCAGCCCCAGCATTTT
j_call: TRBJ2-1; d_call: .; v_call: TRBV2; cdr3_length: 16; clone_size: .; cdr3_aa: CASSEAGRSGFNEQFF; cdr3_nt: TGTGCCAGCAGTGAGGCAGGGAGGAGTGGTTTCAATGAGCAGTTCTTC
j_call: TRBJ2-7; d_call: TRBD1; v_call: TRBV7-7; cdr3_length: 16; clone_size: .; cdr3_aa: CASSFATGVGFYEQYF; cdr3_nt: TGTGCCAGCAGCTTCGCGACAGGGGTTGGTTTCTACGAGCAGTACTTC
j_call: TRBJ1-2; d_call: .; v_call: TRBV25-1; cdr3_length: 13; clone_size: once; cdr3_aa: CASSEPGQHGYTF; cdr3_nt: TGTGCCAGCAGTGAGCCGGGGCAGCACGGCTACACCTTC
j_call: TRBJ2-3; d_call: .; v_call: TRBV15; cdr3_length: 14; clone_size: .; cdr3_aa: CATRAPQRTDTQYF; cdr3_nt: TGTGCCACCAGAGCCCCGCAGCGCACAGATACGCAGTATTTT
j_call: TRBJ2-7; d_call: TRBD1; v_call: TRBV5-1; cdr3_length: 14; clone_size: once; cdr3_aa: CASRVTGGFYEQYF; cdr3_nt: TGCGCCAGCAGGGTGACAGGGGGCTTTTACGAGCAGTACTTC
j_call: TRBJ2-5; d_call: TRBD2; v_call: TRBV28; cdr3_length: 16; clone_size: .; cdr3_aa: CASSQAQGGWQETQYF; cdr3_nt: TGTGCCAGCAGTCAAGCTCAGGGAGGGTGGCAAGAGACCCAGTACTTC
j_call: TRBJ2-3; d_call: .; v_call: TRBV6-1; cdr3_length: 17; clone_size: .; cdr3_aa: CASSGEVALDSTDTQYF; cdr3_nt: TGTGCCAGCAGTGGCGAGGTGGCTTTGGATAGCACAGATACGCAGTATTTT
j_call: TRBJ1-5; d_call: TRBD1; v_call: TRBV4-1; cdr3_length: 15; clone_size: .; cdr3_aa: CASSARQGARQPQHF; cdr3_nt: TGCGCCAGCAGCGCCCGACAGGGGGCTCGTCAGCCCCAGCATTTT
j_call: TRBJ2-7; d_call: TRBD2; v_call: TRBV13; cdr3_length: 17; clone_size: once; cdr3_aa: CASSYAGLAGVPYEQYF; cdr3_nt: TGTGCCAGCAGCTACGCGGGACTAGCGGGAGTACCCTACGAGCAGTACTTC
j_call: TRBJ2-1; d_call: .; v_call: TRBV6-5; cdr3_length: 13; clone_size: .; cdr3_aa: CASSYSRYNEQFF; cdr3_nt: TGTGCCAGCAGTTACTCGCGTTACAATGAGCAGTTCTTC
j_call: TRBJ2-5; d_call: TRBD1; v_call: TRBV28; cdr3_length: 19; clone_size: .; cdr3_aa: CASSLGPYRGRWASETQYF; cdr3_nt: TGTGCCAGCAGTTTAGGGCCTTACAGGGGACGATGGGCTTCAGAGACCCAGTACTTC
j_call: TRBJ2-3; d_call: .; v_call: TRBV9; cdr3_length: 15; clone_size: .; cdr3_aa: CASSGRESGTDTQYF; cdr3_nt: TGTGCCAGCAGCGGACGGGAGAGCGGAACAGATACGCAGTATTTT
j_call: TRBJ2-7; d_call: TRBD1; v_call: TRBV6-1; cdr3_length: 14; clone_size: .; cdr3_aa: CASNDGTDYYEQYF; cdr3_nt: TGTGCCAGCAACGACGGGACAGATTATTACGAGCAGTACTTC
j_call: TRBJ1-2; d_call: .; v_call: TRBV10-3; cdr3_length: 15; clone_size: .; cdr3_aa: CAISENRDGSGGYTF; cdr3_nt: TGTGCCATCAGTGAGAACAGGGACGGCTCTGGGGGCTACACCTTC
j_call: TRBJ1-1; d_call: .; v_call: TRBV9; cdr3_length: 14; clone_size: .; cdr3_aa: CASTPGAMNTEAFF; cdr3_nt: TGTGCCAGTACCCCCGGGGCAATGAACACTGAAGCTTTCTTT
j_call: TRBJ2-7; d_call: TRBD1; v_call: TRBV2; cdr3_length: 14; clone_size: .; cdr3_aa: CASRWTGHLYEQYF; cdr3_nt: TGTGCCAGCAGGTGGACAGGTCATCTGTACGAGCAGTACTTC
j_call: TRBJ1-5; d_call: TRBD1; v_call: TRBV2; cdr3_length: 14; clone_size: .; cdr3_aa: CASSPGQGSQPQHF; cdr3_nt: TGTGCCAGCAGCCCGGGACAGGGGAGTCAGCCCCAGCATTTT
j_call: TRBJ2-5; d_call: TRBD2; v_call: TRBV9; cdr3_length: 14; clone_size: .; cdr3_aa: CASSVEGLGETQYF; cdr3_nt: TGTGCCAGCAGCGTAGAGGGACTAGGGGAGACCCAGTACTTC
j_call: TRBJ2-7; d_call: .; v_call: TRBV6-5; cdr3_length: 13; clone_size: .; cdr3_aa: CASSYAGTNEQYF; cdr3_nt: TGTGCCAGCAGTTACGCTGGGACAAACGAGCAGTACTTC
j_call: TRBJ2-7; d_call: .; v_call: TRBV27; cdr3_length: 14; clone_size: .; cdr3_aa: CASSLLGIGAEQYF; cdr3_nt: TGTGCCAGCAGTTTGTTAGGTATTGGGGCCGAGCAGTACTTC
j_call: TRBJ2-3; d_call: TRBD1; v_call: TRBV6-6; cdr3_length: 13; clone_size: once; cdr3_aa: CASSATGPDTQYF; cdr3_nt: TGTGCCAGCAGTGCGACAGGGCCAGATACGCAGTATTTT